The 28 T cell receptor beta chains listed next were all sequenced from one sample in a study of response to subunit inactivated influenza vaccine. Via MiXCR, TCRdb re-called the RT-PCR reads, giving one row per CDR3 protein. The profile shows more than 550,000 distinct CDR3 sequences, about 11% of them singletons. The same sample was also studied in work on T cells expressing NK-cell markers. That work adds: UMIs were included in TCR beta cDNA generated by 5'RACE template switching.

This material consisted of PBMCs from blood, taken on the day of vaccination. The receptor source for this set is a man in his fifties who received an inactivated influenza vaccine.

The chain is built from TRBV5-1 and TRBJ2-1; D gene unclear. V was pared by 0 bases and J by 5 bases, with 21 bases between. This CDR3 spans 18 amino acids. The germline V gene has CDR1 SGHRS and CDR2 YFSETQ. The CDR3 nucleotides are TGCGCCAGCAGCTTGGGACGCGGATCCATACCGAACCACAATGAGCAGTTCTTC. As protein: CASSLGRGSIPNHNEQFF.

This clonotype was seen a handful of times. The chain links TRBV9 to TRBJ2-2; no clear D. Trimming left V 2 bases short and J 5 bases short, with 10 bases between. This CDR3 is 14 amino acids long. Germline V lookup: CDR1 SGDLS, CDR2 YYNGEE. For the CDR3, the DNA is TGTGCCAGCAGCGTTCTAGAACGTACCGGGGAGCTGTTTTTT. Translating gives CASSVLERTGELFF.

This clonotype was counted ten times or more. V usage is TRBV7-8 and J usage is TRBJ1-1; D call uncertain. This CDR3 contains 15 residues. Germline V gene sequence: CDR1 SGHVS, CDR2 FQNEAQ. V was cut by 3 bases and J by 1 base, with 12 bases left in between. This chain's CDR3 is CASSLSDVENTEAFF. CDR3 in DNA: TGTGCCAGCAGCTTGTCCGACGTGGAGAACACTGAAGCTTTCTTT.

This rearrangement joins TRBV4-3 to TRBJ2-4; 7 bases are a match to TRBD1. V shed 3 bases and J 8 bases; nucleotides not matched to a gene: 13. The length of the CDR3 is 16 residues. CDR1 LGHNA and CDR2 YSLEER come from the germline V gene. The CDR3 reads CASSHERGQVTDIQYF. CDR3 coding DNA: TGCGCCAGCAGCCATGAAAGAGGACAGGTCACGGACATTCAGTACTTC.

This clonotype was recorded a few times. The chain joins TRBV12-3 or TRBV12-4 to TRBJ2-7, with D uncertain. Trimming removed 3 bases from V and 3 bases from J, with 15 bases in between. CDR3 length: 15 amino acids. This CDR3 is CASSFLASLGYEQYF. The CDR3 coding sequence is TGTGCCAGCAGTTTTCTGGCGTCCCTAGGCTACGAGCAGTACTTC.

This clonotype was observed a handful of times. This chain uses TRBV12-3 or TRBV12-4 with TRBJ1-4, with 9 bases aligning to TRBD1. The CDR3 is 14 residues long. V was pared by 6 bases and J by 7 bases, with 6 bases of the junction left unmatched. The CDR3 DNA reads TGTGCCAGCAGGTTGGGACAGGGTGCTGAAAAACTGTTTTTT. This translates into CASRLGQGAEKLFF.

The chain couples TRBV7-2 to TRBJ2-7, with D perhaps matching TRBD1 (6 bases). Trimming removed 1 base at V and 0 bases at J, with 13 bases between. Germline V gene data show CDR1 as SGHTA and CDR2 as FQGNSA. The CDR3 is 16 amino acids. CDR3: CASSLVGRGSSYEQYF. DNA for the CDR3: TGTGCCAGCAGCTTAGTAGGTAGGGGGAGCTCCTACGAGCAGTACTTC.

This clonotype showed up just a few times. As DNA, the CDR3 is TGTGCCAGCAGTGAGGGGGGTAGACGCTCTGGAAACACCATATATTTT. It is translated as CASSEGGRRSGNTIYF. The chain uses TRBV2 and TRBJ1-3; the D gene is possibly TRBD1 (5 bases). V was trimmed by 3 bases and J by 0 bases, leaving 12 bases between them. The germline V gene has CDR1 SNHLY and CDR2 FYNNEI. The CDR3 loop spans 16 amino acids.

The chain joins TRBV7-2 to TRBJ2-1; D is perhaps TRBD2 (5 bases). V was shortened by 7 bases and J by 0 bases, with 13 bases between the two germline ends. The CDR3 is 15 residues long. Per germline, CDR1 SGHTA and CDR2 FQGNSA. For the CDR3, the DNA is TGTGCCAGCACCCCTTGGGAGAGCTCCTACAATGAGCAGTTCTTC. As protein: CASTPWESSYNEQFF.

This clonotype has just a few counts. The chain is built from TRBV29-1 and TRBJ1-3; no reliable D call. CDR3 length: 15 amino acids. V was shortened by 3 bases and J by 0 bases, with 12 bases between the two germline ends. Per germline, CDR1 SQVTM and CDR2 ANQGSEA. CDR3 in amino acids: CSVETGRSSGNTIYF. In DNA, the CDR3 is TGCAGCGTTGAGACCGGACGGAGCTCTGGAAACACCATATATTTT.

This clonotype was found a few times. The chain couples TRBV6-1 to TRBJ2-1; D possibly matches TRBD1 or TRBD2 (5 bases each). CDR1 and CDR2 (germline): MNHNS, SASEGT. V gave up 7 bases and J gave up 0 bases, with 13 bases separating them. CDR3 length: 15 amino acids. CDR3 nucleotides: TGTGCCAGCACTCCGGGACCGGTCTCCTACAATGAGCAGTTCTTC. Protein product: CASTPGPVSYNEQFF.

The V and J genes are TRBV29-1 and TRBJ1-5, with TRBD1 identical over 7 bases. The CDR3 spans 15 residues. Germline V gene lookup returns CDR1 SQVTM and CDR2 ANQGSEA. With V trimmed by 4 bases and J by 0 bases, 6 bases remained unmatched. This CDR3 is CSVGGDSFSNQPQHF. For the CDR3, the DNA is TGCAGCGTTGGAGGGGACAGTTTTAGCAATCAGCCCCAGCATTTT. The whole variable domain, remainder taken from reference TRBV29-1 and TRBJ1-5, is SAVISQKPSRDICQRGTSLTIQCQVDSQVTMMFWYRQQPGQSLTLIATANQGSEATYESGFVIDKFPISRPNLTFSTLTVSNMSPEDSSIYLCSVGGDSFSNQPQHFGDGTRLSIL.

This clonotype was seen repeatedly, ten times or more. The rearrangement uses TRBV20-1 and TRBJ1-1, with TRBD1 as a possible D gene (5 bases). The CDR3 has 14 residues. Germline CDR1 DFQATT, CDR2 SNEGSKA (reference sequence). The V gene lost 2 bases and the J gene lost 1 base, with 11 bases spanning the gap. CDR3 nucleotides: TGCAGTGCTAGAACTGGGGCCTCGAACACTGAAGCTTTCTTT. It yields the protein CSARTGASNTEAFF.

The gene calls are TRBV9 and TRBJ2-2; TRBD2 matches at 10 bases. The CDR3 extends over 18 amino acids. Germline V CDR1 and CDR2: SGDLS, YYNGEE. After removal of 3 bases from V and 0 bases from J, the junction contained 8 bases not matched to a gene. This CDR3 is CASSASSSGRTNTGELFF. DNA for the CDR3: TGTGCCAGCAGCGCGAGTAGTAGCGGGAGGACGAACACCGGGGAGCTGTTTTTT.

This clonotype appeared a few times. J is TRBJ2-1 and V is TRBV29-1, with 10 bases aligning to TRBD2. This CDR3 has 17 residues. CDR1 is SQVTM and CDR2 is ANQGSEA in the germline V gene. V trimming: 3 bases; J trimming: 0 bases; junction bases outside the gene matches: 8. The DNA for the CDR3 is TGCAGCGTTGATTTAGCGGGGGGCATCGTCTCCTACAATGAGCAGTTCTTC. This encodes CSVDLAGGIVSYNEQFF.

This clonotype was counted only a few times. The J gene is TRBJ2-2, the V gene TRBV7-8; D gene unclear. Trimming removed 1 base at V and 8 bases at J, with 8 bases between. The germline gives CDR1 SGHVS, CDR2 FQNEAQ. The length of the CDR3 is 13 residues. The CDR3 here is CASSLVVRGELFF. As DNA, the CDR3 is TGTGCCAGCAGCTTAGTTGTGAGGGGGGAGCTGTTTTTT.

The chain is built from TRBV5-1 and TRBJ2-7, with 7 bases that match TRBD2. Trimming at V came to 4 bases and at J to 5 bases, leaving 12 bases not matched to a gene. Germline V gives CDR1 SGHRS, CDR2 YFSETQ. There are 15 residues in the CDR3. CDR3 DNA: TGCGCCAGCAGCCCAATGACGGGGGGAGTCCACGAGCAGTACTTC. It translates to CASSPMTGGVHEQYF.

There are many counts of this clonotype. The rearrangement links TRBV12-3 or TRBV12-4 to TRBJ1-2, with D tentatively TRBD1 (5 bases). This CDR3 region has 14 residues. Trimming removed 6 bases at V and 3 bases at J, with 14 bases between. The CDR3 DNA follows: TGTGCCAGCAGCGGTGGGGGGGTGGACTATGGCTACACCTTC. Translating it yields CASSGGGVDYGYTF.

Ten or more counts support this clonotype. This sequence joins TRBV20-1 and TRBJ1-5; D not resolved. The V end was cut by 0 bases, the J end by 1 base, with 7 bases between. The CDR3 length is 14 residues. Germline CDR1 DFQATT, CDR2 SNEGSKA (reference sequence). The CDR3 nucleotides read TGCAGTGCTAGAGATCTGAACAGCAATCAGCCCCAGCATTTT. Translation: CSARDLNSNQPQHF.

This clonotype was picked up a small number of times. The rearrangement links TRBV9 to TRBJ2-2; 10 bases fit TRBD2. V shed 0 bases and J 6 bases; nucleotides not matched to a gene: 8. Germline loops: CDR1 SGDLS, CDR2 YYNGEE. The CDR3 has 17 residues. In nucleotides, the CDR3 is TGTGCCAGCAGCGTAGAGAGTAGCGGGAGGTTTGCCGGGGAGCTGTTTTTT. Protein product: CASSVESSGRFAGELFF. Variable domain in full (rest from reference TRBV9 and TRBJ2-2): DSGVTQTPKHLITATGQRVTLRCSPRSGDLSVYWYQQSLDQGLQFLIQYYNGEERAKGNILERFSAQQFPDLHSELNLSSLELGDSALYFCASSVESSGRFAGELFFGEGSRLTVL.

The chain employs TRBV5-1 and TRBJ2-3; the D is unclear. This CDR3 spans 16 amino acids. Germline V gene lookup returns CDR1 SGHRS and CDR2 YFSETQ. V was shortened by 5 bases and J by 2 bases, with 18 bases between the two germline ends. CDR3 sequence reads: CASRGSVSDFTDTQYF. The CDR3 coding sequence is TGCGCCAGCAGAGGATCTGTCAGTGACTTCACAGATACGCAGTATTTT.

This chain uses TRBV11-2 with TRBJ2-3, with a possible D match to TRBD2 (5 bases). The germline gives CDR1 SGHAT, CDR2 FQNNGV. The CDR3 length is 15 residues. Trimming cost V 5 bases and J 4 bases, with 16 bases left between them. The CDR3 is CASSPYGNLADTQYF. The CDR3 DNA reads as TGTGCCAGCAGCCCTTACGGGAATTTGGCAGATACGCAGTATTTT.

The table lists this clonotype with a few counts. J is TRBJ2-1 and V is TRBV11-1; no reliable D call. Trimming stripped 1 base from V and 6 bases from J, with 19 bases between. The CDR3 extends over 17 amino acids. Per the germline V gene, CDR1 is SGHAT and CDR2 is FQDESV (reference sequence). The CDR3 DNA reads TGTGCCAGCAGCTTAGTCGTATCGGAGATGTCTCGCAATGAGCAGTTCTTC. Translation: CASSLVVSEMSRNEQFF.

This clonotype was counted between two and nine times. This sequence joins TRBV7-2 and TRBJ1-4; maybe TRBD1 (5 bases). The germline CDR1 and CDR2 sequences are SGHTA and FQGNSA. V was cut by 4 bases and J by 8 bases, with 20 bases left in between. CDR3 size: 16 residues. This CDR3 is CASSSPGGGELEKLFF. In nucleotides, the CDR3 is TGTGCCAGCAGCTCACCCGGCGGGGGAGAATTGGAAAAACTGTTTTTT. Complete variable domain (other parts from reference TRBV7-2 and TRBJ1-4): GAGVSQSPSNKVTEKGKDVELRCDPISGHTALYWYRQSLGQGLEFLIYFQGNSAPDKSGLPSDRFSAERTGGSVSTLTIQRTQQEDSAVYLCASSSPGGGELEKLFFGSGTQLSVL.

This clonotype was counted only a few times. This sequence joins TRBV21-1 and TRBJ2-7. TRBV21-1 is reported as a pseudogene. This CDR3 comprises 17 residues. CDR3 region: CASSKTSRSQESYEQYF. CDR3 DNA: TGTGCCAGCAGCAAAACCAGTAGAAGTCAGGAATCCTACGAGCAGTACTTC.

There are a few counts of this clonotype. This chain connects TRBV5-5 to TRBJ1-5, with D unclear. The CDR3 length is 15 residues. Trimming left V 2 bases short and J 11 bases short, with 20 bases between. Germline loops: CDR1 SGHKS, CDR2 YYEKEE (reference sequence). CDR3 amino acids: CASSFRPLKGVAQHF. CDR3 DNA sequence: TGTGCCAGCAGCTTTCGACCGCTCAAGGGTGTAGCCCAGCATTTT.

This chain links TRBV20-1 with TRBJ2-7, with 8 nucleotides matching TRBD1. V trimming: 4 bases; J trimming: 2 bases; junction bases outside the gene matches: 10. The germline V gene has CDR1 DFQATT and CDR2 SNEGSKA (reference sequence). The CDR3 spans 15 residues. The DNA for the CDR3 is TGCAGTGCTACTTCTCGGGACAGGTCGACCTACGAGCAGTACTTC. Protein: CSATSRDRSTYEQYF.

This clonotype was seen more than once but under ten times. The genes are TRBV15 and TRBJ2-2; no reliable D call. This CDR3 is 14 amino acids long. The V end lost 1 base, the J end lost 0 bases, and 3 bases lay between the germline ends. Germline V gene data show CDR1 as LNHNV and CDR2 as YYDKDF (reference sequence). CDR3 nucleotides: TGTGCCACCAGCAGAGTCTCGAACACCGGGGAGCTGTTTTTT. Residues: CATSRVSNTGELFF.